The entry that follows covers one TCR beta chain sequence. Its target is unknown. The source of the sample is a study of identifying expanded T cells in peripheral blood. General study results and limits: Roughly two-week clone count variance significantly increased as total template count grew. Technical replicates showed about 1.1 changed clones; approximately two weeks 15 to 20; four weeks 19.

The length of the CDR3 is 18 residues. TCRdb's copy holds only in-frame clones and misses some; the assay was immunoSEQ multiplex PCR. This table holds approximately 75,000 clones, about nine tenths found once. Healthy donors had no documented immune events, such as infections, while sampled. The origin of this receptor is a person aged 18 to 70 in good health. The V and J genes are TRBV21-1 and TRBJ1-5; TRBD1 is the table's D call, not checked against the DNA. TRBV21-1 constitutes a pseudogene. The sample taken for sequencing was blood. CDR3 residues: CASSKAGDRYTGEQPQHF. The DNA for the CDR3 is TGTGCCAGCAGCAAAGCAGGCGATCGGTATACAGGGGAGCAGCCCCAGCATTTT.